This T cell receptor (beta chain) was documented in a study of technical replicates of blood from a few donors. The CDR3 runs to 13 residues. The V gene lost 2 bases and the J gene lost 4 bases, with 9 bases spanning the gap. In germline, CDR1 is SGHRS, CDR2 YFSETQ. Using immunoSEQ multiplex PCR, the repertoire was profiled, and TCRdb retains in-frame clones only, with some absent. The table shows about 94,000 clones, with approximately 94% occurring only once. The chain combines TRBV5-1 with TRBJ1-2, with D tentatively TRBD1 (6 bases). Sequenced material: T cells isolated from PBMCs. The receptor's source is a human donor in good health. CDR3 DNA: TGCGCCAGCAGCTTACAGGGATCCTATGGCTACACCTTC. Amino acids: CASSLQGSYGYTF.